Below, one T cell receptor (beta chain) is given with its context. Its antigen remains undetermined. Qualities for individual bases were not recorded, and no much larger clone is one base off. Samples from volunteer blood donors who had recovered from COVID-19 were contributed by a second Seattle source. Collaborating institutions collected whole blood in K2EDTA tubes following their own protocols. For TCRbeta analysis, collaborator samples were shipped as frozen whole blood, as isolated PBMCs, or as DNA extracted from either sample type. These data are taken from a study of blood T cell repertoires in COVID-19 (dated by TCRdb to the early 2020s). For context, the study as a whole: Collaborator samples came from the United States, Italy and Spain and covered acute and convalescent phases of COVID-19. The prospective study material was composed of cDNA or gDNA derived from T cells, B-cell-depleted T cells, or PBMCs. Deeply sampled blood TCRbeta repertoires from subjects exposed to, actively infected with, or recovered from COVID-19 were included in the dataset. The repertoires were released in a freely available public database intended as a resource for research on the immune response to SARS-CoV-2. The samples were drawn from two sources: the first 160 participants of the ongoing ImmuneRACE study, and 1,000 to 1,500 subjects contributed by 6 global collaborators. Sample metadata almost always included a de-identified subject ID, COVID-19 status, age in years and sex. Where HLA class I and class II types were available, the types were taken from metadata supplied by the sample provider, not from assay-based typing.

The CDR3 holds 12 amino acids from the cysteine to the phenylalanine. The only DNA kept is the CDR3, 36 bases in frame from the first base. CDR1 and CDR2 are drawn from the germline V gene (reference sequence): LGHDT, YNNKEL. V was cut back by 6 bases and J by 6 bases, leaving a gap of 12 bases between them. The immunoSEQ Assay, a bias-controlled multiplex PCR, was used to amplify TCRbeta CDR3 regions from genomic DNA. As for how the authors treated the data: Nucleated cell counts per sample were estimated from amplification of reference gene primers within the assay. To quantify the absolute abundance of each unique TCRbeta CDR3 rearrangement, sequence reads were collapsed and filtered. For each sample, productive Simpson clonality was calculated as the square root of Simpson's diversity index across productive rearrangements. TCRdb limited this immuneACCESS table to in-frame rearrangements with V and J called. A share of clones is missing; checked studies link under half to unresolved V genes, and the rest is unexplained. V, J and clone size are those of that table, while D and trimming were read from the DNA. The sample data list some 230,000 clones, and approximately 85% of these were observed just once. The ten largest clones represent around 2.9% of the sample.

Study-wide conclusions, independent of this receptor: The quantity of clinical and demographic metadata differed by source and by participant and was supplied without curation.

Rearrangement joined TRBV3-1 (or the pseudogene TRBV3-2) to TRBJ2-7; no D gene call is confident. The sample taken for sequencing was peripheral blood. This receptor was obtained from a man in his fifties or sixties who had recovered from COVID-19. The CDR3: CASSHQIREQYF. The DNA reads TGTGCCAGCAGTCACCAGATCCGCGAGCAGTACTTC.